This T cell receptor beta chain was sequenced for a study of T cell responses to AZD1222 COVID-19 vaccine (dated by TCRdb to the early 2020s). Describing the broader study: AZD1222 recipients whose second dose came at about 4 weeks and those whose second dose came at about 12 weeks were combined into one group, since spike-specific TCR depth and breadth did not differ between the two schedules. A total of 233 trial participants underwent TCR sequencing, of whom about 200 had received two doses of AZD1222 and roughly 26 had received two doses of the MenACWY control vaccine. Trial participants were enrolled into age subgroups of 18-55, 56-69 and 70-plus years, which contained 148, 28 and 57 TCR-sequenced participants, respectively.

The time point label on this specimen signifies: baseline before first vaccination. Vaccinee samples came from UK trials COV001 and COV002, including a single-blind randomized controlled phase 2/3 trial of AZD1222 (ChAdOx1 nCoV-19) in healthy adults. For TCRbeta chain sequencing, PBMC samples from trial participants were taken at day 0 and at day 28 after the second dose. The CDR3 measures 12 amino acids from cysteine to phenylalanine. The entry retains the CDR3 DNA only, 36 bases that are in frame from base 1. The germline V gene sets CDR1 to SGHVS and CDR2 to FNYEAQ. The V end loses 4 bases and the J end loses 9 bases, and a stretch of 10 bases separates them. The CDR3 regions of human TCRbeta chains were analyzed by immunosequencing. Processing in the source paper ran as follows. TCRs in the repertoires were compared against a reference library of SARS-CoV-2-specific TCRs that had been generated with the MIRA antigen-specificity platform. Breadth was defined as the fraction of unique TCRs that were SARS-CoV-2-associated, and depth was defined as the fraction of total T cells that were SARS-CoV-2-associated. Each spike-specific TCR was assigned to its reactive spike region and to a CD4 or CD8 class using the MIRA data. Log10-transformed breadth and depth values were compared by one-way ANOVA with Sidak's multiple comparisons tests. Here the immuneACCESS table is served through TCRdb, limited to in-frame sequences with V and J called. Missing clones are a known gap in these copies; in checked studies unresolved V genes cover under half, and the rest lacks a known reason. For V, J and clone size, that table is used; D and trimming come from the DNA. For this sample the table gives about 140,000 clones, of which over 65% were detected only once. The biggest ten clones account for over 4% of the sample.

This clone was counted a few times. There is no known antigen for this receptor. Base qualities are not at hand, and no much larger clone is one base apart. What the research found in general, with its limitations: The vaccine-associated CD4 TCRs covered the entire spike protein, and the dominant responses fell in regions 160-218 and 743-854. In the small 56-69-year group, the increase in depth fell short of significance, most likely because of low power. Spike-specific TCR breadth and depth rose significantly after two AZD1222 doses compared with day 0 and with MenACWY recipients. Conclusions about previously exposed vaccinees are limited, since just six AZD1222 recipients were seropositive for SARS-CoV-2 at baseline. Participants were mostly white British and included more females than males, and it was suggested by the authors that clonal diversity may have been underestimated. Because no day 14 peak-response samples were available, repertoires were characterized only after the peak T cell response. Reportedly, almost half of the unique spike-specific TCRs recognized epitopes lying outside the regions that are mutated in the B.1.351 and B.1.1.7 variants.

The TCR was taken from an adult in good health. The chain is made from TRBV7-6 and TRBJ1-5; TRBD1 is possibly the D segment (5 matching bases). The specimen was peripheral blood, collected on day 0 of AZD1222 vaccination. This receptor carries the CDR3 CASSYITGPQHF. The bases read TGTGCCAGCAGCTACATTACAGGGCCCCAGCATTTT.